The next 32 T cell receptor beta chains were all read from a single sample in a study of T-cell memory formation after mild COVID-19. TCRdb called the 5' RACE reads again in MiXCR, with one record for every CDR3 protein. The sample carries roughly 110,000 distinct CDR3 sequences, about 15% recorded once. The material sequenced was PBMCs or a T cell subset sorted from them (not recorded which). The receptors here all came from an adult woman who had mild COVID-19 (a few samples of this study predate the infection). Cell type and time point are not known.

This chain uses TRBV12-3 or TRBV12-4 with TRBJ1-5, with TRBD1 identical over 7 bases. The CDR3 sequence is 14 residues long. The trim removed 6 bases at V and 3 bases at J, leaving 5 bases unmatched. The CDR3 protein is CASRHRGTNQPQHF. The CDR3 DNA is TGTGCCAGCAGGCACAGGGGAACCAATCAGCCCCAGCATTTT.

The rearrangement links TRBV7-2 to TRBJ2-3; D not resolved. V lost 6 bases and J 1 base, leaving 8 bases between the germline ends. This CDR3 region has 13 residues. Germline-derived CDR1 and CDR2 are SGHTA and FQGNSA. This CDR3 is CASRALGTDTQYF. CDR3 sequence (DNA): TGTGCCAGCAGAGCTTTAGGCACAGATACGCAGTATTTT.

This clonotype was seen more than once but under ten times. The rearrangement links TRBV9 to TRBJ2-1; a possible D gene is TRBD1 (6 bases). Trimming pared 4 bases from V and 4 bases from J, leaving 18 bases between. There are 16 residues in the CDR3. Germline V lookup: CDR1 SGDLS, CDR2 YYNGEE. CDR3 protein: CASSLIGQSTYNEQFF. The CDR3 DNA reads TGTGCCAGCAGCCTCATTGGACAGTCCACTTACAATGAGCAGTTCTTC.

V gene TRBV7-9 combines with J gene TRBJ2-3; no clear D gene. This CDR3 comprises 17 residues. Germline CDR1 is SEHNR and CDR2 is FQNEAQ (reference sequence). Between the trimmed V and J ends, which lost 1 base and 2 bases, there was a span of 16 bases. The CDR3: CASSLVGQSQLTDTQYF. Here the CDR3 DNA reads TGTGCCAGCAGCTTAGTCGGTCAGTCCCAACTCACAGATACGCAGTATTTT.

V usage is TRBV5-1 and J usage is TRBJ1-1; 10 nucleotides align to TRBD1. Germline CDR1 and CDR2: SGHRS and YFSETQ. With V trimmed by 5 bases and J by 7 bases, 2 bases remained unmatched. CDR3 size: 12 residues. CDR3 protein: CASSDRGLEAFF. DNA for the CDR3: TGCGCCAGCAGTGACAGGGGGCTTGAAGCTTTCTTT.

This chain links TRBV4-2 with TRBJ2-3; D is possibly TRBD2 (6 bases). CDR1 and CDR2 (germline): LGHNA, YNFKEQ. This CDR3 comprises 14 residues. Trimming removed 1 base at V and 6 bases at J, with 11 bases between. The CDR3 nucleotides are TGTGCCAGCAGCCAAGGGGGGACTCTGGATACGCAGTATTTT. Its translation is CASSQGGTLDTQYF.

The chain recombines TRBV6-1 with TRBJ1-1; D perhaps matches TRBD1 (6 bases). This CDR3 contains 15 residues. Germline values: CDR1 MNHNS, CDR2 SASEGT. The V and J ends lost 2 bases and 1 base respectively, with 11 bases between them. The CDR3 loop is CASSEIDRRNTEAFF. The CDR3 DNA reads TGTGCCAGCAGTGAAATCGACAGGCGGAACACTGAAGCTTTCTTT.

The rearrangement uses TRBV7-6 and TRBJ2-3; 8 nucleotides line up with TRBD2. Germline V gene data show CDR1 as SGHVS and CDR2 as FNYEAQ. This CDR3 is 17 amino acids long. The ends lost 4 bases at V and 3 bases at J; junction bases unmatched: 12. This chain's CDR3 is CASSSGGAAPPTDTQYF. As DNA, the CDR3 is TGTGCCAGCAGCTCCGGGGGGGCGGCTCCTCCGACAGATACGCAGTATTTT.

The sample holds many counts of this clonotype. The gene calls are TRBV7-3 and TRBJ2-1; D uncertain. Germline CDR1 reads SGHTA; CDR2 reads FQGTGA. Between the trimmed V and J ends, which lost 2 bases and 6 bases, there was a span of 8 bases. This CDR3 is 13 amino acids long. CDR3 region: CASSLGSLNEQFF. The DNA for the CDR3 is TGTGCCAGCAGCTTAGGGTCCCTCAATGAGCAGTTCTTC.

Only a few counts were recorded for this clonotype. J is TRBJ1-2 and V is TRBV5-6; D may be TRBD1 (5 bases). Trimming removed 3 bases at V and 12 bases at J, with 18 bases between. CDR3 length: 13 amino acids. CDR1 SGHDT and CDR2 YYEEEE come from the germline V gene. As DNA, the CDR3 is TGTGCCAGCAGCTCGGTGGGGGACCTTCGTCACACCTTC. Amino acids: CASSSVGDLRHTF.

This clonotype was seen a handful of times. The V call is TRBV3-1, the J call TRBJ2-7, with 12 nucleotides matching TRBD2. The CDR3 runs to 14 residues. Germline values: CDR1 LGHDT, CDR2 YNNKEL (reference sequence). The trim removed 5 bases at V and 6 bases at J, leaving 5 bases unmatched. DNA for the CDR3: TGTGCCAGCAGCTTACGACTAGCGGGAGTCGAGCAGTACTTC. This gives the protein CASSLRLAGVEQYF.

The V and J genes are TRBV4-1 and TRBJ1-1; 8 bases align to TRBD1. CDR3 length equals 16 residues. Germline trimming cut 1 base from V and 0 bases from J; bases unmatched to any gene: 4. Germline V CDR1 and CDR2: MGHRA, YSYEKL. CDR3 DNA sequence: TGCGCCAGCAGCCAAGCCGGACAGGGTTTGAACACTGAAGCTTTCTTT. Translated: CASSQAGQGLNTEAFF.

This clonotype was seen only a few times. V and J are TRBV5-6 and TRBJ2-3; tentative D call: TRBD2 (6 bases). CDR3 size: 16 residues. Germline V gene lookup returns CDR1 SGHDT and CDR2 YYEEEE. V lost 5 bases, J lost 0 bases, and 16 bases lay in between. CDR3 DNA sequence: TGTGCCAGCAGTTTCGTCGGGGGAGCTAGCACAGATACGCAGTATTTT. As protein: CASSFVGGASTDTQYF. The whole variable domain, filled in from reference TRBV5-6 and TRBJ2-3, reads DAGVTQSPTHLIKTRGQQVTLRCSPKSGHDTVSWYQQALGQGPQFIFQYYEEEERQRGNFPDRFSGHQFPNYSSELNVNALLLGDSALYLCASSFVGGASTDTQYFGPGTRLTVL.

The V gene is TRBV14, the J gene TRBJ1-1, with D unclear. V lost 5 bases, J lost 0 bases, and 7 bases lay in between. The length of the CDR3 is 13 residues. CDR1 SGHDN and CDR2 FVKESK come from the germline V gene. CDR3 sequence: CASSGLMNTEAFF. Here the CDR3 DNA reads TGTGCCAGCAGCGGACTGATGAACACTGAAGCTTTCTTT.

This chain links TRBV7-6 with TRBJ2-2; D remains ambiguous. The V gene lost 0 bases and the J gene lost 5 bases, with 7 bases spanning the gap. The CDR3 runs to 14 residues. The germline CDR1 and CDR2 sequences are SGHVS and FNYEAQ. The CDR3 reads CASSLASGTGELFF. The DNA of the CDR3 is TGTGCCAGCAGCTTAGCTTCCGGGACCGGGGAGCTGTTTTTT.

The chain is built from TRBV9 and TRBJ2-1, with D perhaps assigned TRBD1 or TRBD2 (5 bases each). Germline V lookup: CDR1 SGDLS, CDR2 YYNGEE. The V end lost 0 bases, the J end lost 0 bases, and 13 bases lay between the germline ends. This CDR3 contains 17 residues. The CDR3 loop reads CASSVGDGKSSYNEQFF. CDR3 DNA: TGTGCCAGCAGCGTAGGGGACGGCAAGAGCTCCTACAATGAGCAGTTCTTC.

The CDR3 DNA reads as TGTGCCTGGGGCCTGGGGGCAGCCCACTCCTACGAGCAGTACTTC. Amino acid sequence: CAWGLGAAHSYEQYF. The rearrangement uses TRBV30 and TRBJ2-7; possibly TRBD1 for D (6 bases). Trimming took 5 bases from V and 0 from J, leaving 17 bases between them. The germline CDR1 and CDR2 sequences are GTSNPN and SVGIG (reference sequence). CDR3 length: 15 amino acids.

This clonotype was seen only a few times. The chain has TRBV20-1 and TRBJ2-7, with D possibly matching TRBD2 (5 bases). The V gene's germline CDR1 is DFQATT and CDR2 SNEGSKA (reference sequence). V lost 6 bases, J lost 7 bases, and 10 bases lay in between. The CDR3 loop spans 10 amino acids. The CDR3 region is CSANPGEQYF. The DNA for the CDR3 is TGCAGTGCAAACCCGGGGGAGCAGTACTTC.

This clonotype was detected only a few times. The V gene is TRBV7-9, the J gene TRBJ1-1; TRBD1 matches 8 bases. The CDR3 spans 16 residues. The V segment lost 5 bases and the J segment 3 bases; nucleotides outside the gene matches: 11. CDR1 and CDR2 (germline): SEHNR, FQNEAQ (reference sequence). The CDR3 nucleotides are TGTGCCAGCAGCAAGCGACAGGGGAGGTGGGACACTGAAGCTTTCTTT. Translation gives CASSKRQGRWDTEAFF. Full variable domain (outside the CDR3, taken from reference TRBV7-9 and TRBJ1-1): DTGVSQNPRHKITKRGQNVTFRCDPISEHNRLYWYRQTLGQGPEFLTYFQNEAQLEKSRLLSDRFSAERPKGSFSTLEIQRTEQGDSAMYLCASSKRQGRWDTEAFFGQGTRLTVV.

This clonotype has a handful of counts. The chain employs TRBV20-1 and TRBJ2-7, with a tentative D call TRBD2 (6 bases). Germline CDR1 DFQATT, CDR2 SNEGSKA (reference sequence). CDR3 length equals 12 residues. V was cut by 6 bases and J by 5 bases, with 14 bases left in between. The CDR3: CSATILAHEQYF. The CDR3 DNA is TGCAGTGCCACAATTCTAGCGCACGAGCAGTACTTC.

This clonotype has just a few counts. This chain joins TRBV3-1 and TRBJ2-3; either TRBD1 or TRBD2 may supply D (5 bases each). Germline V CDR1 and CDR2: LGHDT, YNNKEL (reference sequence). The CDR3 contains 15 residues. V lost 1 base and J lost 2, with 10 bases in between. CDR3: CASSQARGTTDTQYF. CDR3 bases: TGTGCCAGCAGCCAAGCGAGGGGTACCACAGATACGCAGTATTTT.

The chain employs TRBV20-1 and TRBJ2-7; D unresolved. The CDR3 totals 14 residues. Trimming took 4 bases from V and 3 from J, leaving 16 bases between them. Germline V lookup: CDR1 DFQATT, CDR2 SNEGSKA (reference sequence). This CDR3 reads CSATRRLGSYEQYF. Here the CDR3 DNA reads TGCAGTGCTACCCGCCGCCTGGGTAGCTACGAGCAGTACTTC.

The DNA for the CDR3 is TGCGCCAGCAGTCGGGACCCCTCAGGAGACTACAATGAGCAGTTCTTC. This gives the protein CASSRDPSGDYNEQFF. The chain has TRBV5-1 and TRBJ2-1; D tentatively fits TRBD1 or TRBD2 (5 bases each). Trimming left V 5 bases short and J 3 bases short, with 18 bases between. This CDR3 is built from 16 residues. Germline V gives CDR1 SGHRS, CDR2 YFSETQ.

This sequence joins TRBV20-1 and TRBJ2-7; D is tentatively TRBD1 or TRBD2 (7 bases each). The ends were cut back, 3 bases at V and 2 bases at J, with 14 bases in the middle. In germline, CDR1 is DFQATT, CDR2 SNEGSKA (reference sequence). The CDR3 is 14 residues long. The CDR3 DNA is TGCAGTGCTAGGGGGGGGACAGATACCTACGAGCAGTACGTC. This translates into CSARGGTDTYEQYV.

This clonotype was counted a few times. V gene TRBV12-3 or TRBV12-4 combines with J gene TRBJ2-3; D is possibly TRBD2 (5 bases). V lost 5 bases, J lost 2 bases, and 14 bases lay in between. The CDR3 extends over 15 amino acids. The CDR3, as DNA: TGTGCCAGCAGTCCGGACCTCGGGGACACAGATACGCAGTATTTT. Encoded protein: CASSPDLGDTDTQYF.

V and J are TRBV7-9 and TRBJ2-5; no firm D call. Trimming shortened V by 5 bases and J by 5 bases, and 15 bases separated the two germline ends. Germline CDR1 reads SEHNR; CDR2 reads FQNEAQ (reference sequence). The CDR3 consists of 14 residues. The CDR3 here is CASSTPRGEETQYF. The CDR3 DNA reads as TGTGCCAGCAGCACCCCTCGTGGAGAGGAGACCCAGTACTTC.

The chain has TRBV7-9 and TRBJ1-5, with D possibly TRBD1 on 6 matching bases. Germline-derived CDR1 and CDR2 are SEHNR and FQNEAQ (reference sequence). The CDR3 runs 14 residues. Trimming left V 5 bases short and J 5 bases short, with 13 bases between. The CDR3 coding sequence is TGTGCCAGCAGCCGTTTGGGGGCCGATCAGCCCCAGCATTTT. This gives the protein CASSRLGADQPQHF.

This clonotype was seen many times. The chain links TRBV7-9 to TRBJ2-1; D not certain. CDR3 length: 16 residues. V lost 2 bases, J lost 6 bases, and 17 bases lay in between. CDR1 SEHNR and CDR2 FQNEAQ come from the germline V gene (reference sequence). CDR3 DNA sequence: TGTGCCAGCAGCTTATTCGGTGGATTCGGCCGCAATGAGCAGTTCTTC. This translates into CASSLFGGFGRNEQFF.

This chain joins TRBV4-3 and TRBJ2-1; D is ambiguous. Trimming stripped 0 bases from V and 7 bases from J, with 10 bases between. This CDR3 comprises 14 residues. Germline V gene sequence: CDR1 LGHNA, CDR2 YSLEER. This CDR3 is CASSQDVWLNEQFF. Here the CDR3 DNA reads TGCGCCAGCAGCCAAGATGTCTGGCTGAATGAGCAGTTCTTC.

This clonotype was seen at least ten times. The chain recombines TRBV5-1 with TRBJ2-7, with a weak D call TRBD1 (6 bases). Trimming took off 2 bases at V and 0 bases at J, with 9 bases between the two ends. The CDR3 is 14 residues long. The germline gives CDR1 SGHRS, CDR2 YFSETQ. The CDR3 here is CASSLEGDSYEQYF. CDR3 bases: TGCGCCAGCAGCTTAGAGGGGGACTCCTACGAGCAGTACTTC.

The chain employs TRBV27 and TRBJ1-2; perhaps TRBD1 as D (5 bases). The CDR3 is made up of 13 amino acids. Trimming shortened V by 4 bases and J by 8 bases, and 14 bases separated the two germline ends. Germline V gene sequence: CDR1 MNHEY, CDR2 SMNVEV (reference sequence). CDR3 sequence reads: CASSSAGGGGYTF. In nucleotides, the CDR3 is TGTGCCAGCAGTTCGGCCGGGGGTGGGGGCTACACCTTC.

This clonotype showed up just a few times. The J gene is TRBJ1-1, the V gene TRBV5-1, with a weak D call TRBD1 (5 bases). CDR3 length equals 15 residues. V was trimmed by 3 bases and J by 1 base, leaving 13 bases between them. In germline, CDR1 is SGHRS, CDR2 YFSETQ. CDR3 nucleotides: TGCGCCAGCAGCTGGTTCGCGGGGGAGAACACTGAAGCTTTCTTT. This sequence encodes CASSWFAGENTEAFF.